Sequencing of this TCR beta chain was carried out in a study of OX40 agonist ivuxolimab in advanced cancers. Across the whole study: Patients with hepatocellular carcinoma, melanoma, renal cell or head and neck cancer made up the dose-escalation patients.

Here immunoSEQ multiplex PCR was the method, and the copy in TCRdb shows in-frame clones only, minus some. This table has 17,000 or so clones, 85% to 90% appearing once. The CDR3 spans 15 residues. V trimming: 5 bases; J trimming: 5 bases; junction bases outside the gene matches: 11. Germline V CDR1 and CDR2: SGHAT, FQNNGV. The J gene is TRBJ2-5, the V gene TRBV11-2; TRBD2 matches 7 bases. This clonotype originated in an adult with an advanced solid tumor such as melanoma, head and neck, liver or kidney cancer. The source was CD4+ or CD8+ T cells sorted from blood, collected in a trial of the OX40 agonist ivuxolimab. CDR3 region: CASSLPLAAKETQYF. CDR3 coding DNA: TGTGCCAGCAGCCTTCCTCTAGCGGCCAAGGAGACCCAGTACTTC.